One sample yielded the 7 T cell receptor beta chains listed below, sequenced in a study of T cells after yellow fever vaccination. One entry per CDR3 protein, called by TCRdb with MiXCR from the 5' RACE reads. The repertoire holds hundreds of thousands of distinct CDR3 sequences, just over 20% seen once, with about 16% in the top ten. The sample was PBMCs, taken less than 25 days after the first yellow fever vaccination. The source is a man between 18 and 35 years old who received the YFV17D yellow fever vaccine.

There are a few counts of this clonotype. This sequence joins TRBV6-5 and TRBJ2-3; D possibly corresponds to TRBD1 (5 bases). The CDR3 extends over 15 amino acids. V was shortened by 2 bases and J by 2 bases, with 11 bases between the two germline ends. Germline V lookup: CDR1 MNHEY, CDR2 SVGAGI. CDR3 sequence (DNA): TGTGCCAGCAGTTACGGGCGACAGATCACAGATACGCAGTATTTT. This codes for CASSYGRQITDTQYF.

This clonotype was seen a few times. The chain carries TRBV7-8 and TRBJ2-1; the match to TRBD1 covers 8 bases. Germline CDR1 reads SGHVS; CDR2 reads FQNEAQ. J was trimmed by 1 base and V by 5 bases; bases with no gene match: 19. CDR3 length equals 20 residues. The CDR3 reads CASSRPPDRVFLFSYNEQFF. The CDR3 nucleotides read TGTGCCAGCAGCCGTCCCCCGGACAGGGTCTTTCTCTTTTCCTACAATGAGCAGTTCTTC.

This clonotype has just a few counts. The V gene is TRBV6-2 or TRBV6-3, the J gene TRBJ1-4; D gene ambiguous. Trimming shortened V by 4 bases and J by 11 bases, and 11 bases separated the two germline ends. This CDR3 comprises 12 residues. Germline V gene sequence: CDR1 MNHEY, CDR2 SVGEGT. In DNA form, the CDR3 reads TGTGCCAGCAGTTCCTTGAGCCGGAAACTGTTTTTT. It encodes CASSSLSRKLFF.

There are a few counts of this clonotype. The chain couples TRBV12-3 or TRBV12-4 to TRBJ1-1, with 7 bases matching TRBD1. This CDR3 has 12 residues. V dropped 7 bases and J dropped 11; count of bases not matched to a gene: 10. The CDR3 here is CASTRQGGEAFF. As DNA, the CDR3 is TGTGCCAGCACTAGACAGGGCGGGGAGGCTTTCTTT.

V is TRBV6-1 and J is TRBJ2-7; 8 bases match TRBD1. V shed 7 bases, J shed 2 bases, and the junction held 13 bases outside the gene matches. The V gene's germline CDR1 is MNHNS and CDR2 SASEGT. The CDR3 is 16 residues long. The CDR3 loop reads CASMRRPGQVTYEQYF. CDR3 nucleotide sequence: TGTGCCAGCATGCGAAGACCGGGACAGGTGACCTACGAGCAGTACTTC.

The rearrangement joins TRBV12-3 or TRBV12-4 to TRBJ1-1; D is uncertain. With 3 bases removed from V and 12 bases from J, the gap between germline ends came to 11 bases. This CDR3 comprises 11 residues. CDR3 protein: CASSFGSVTFF. Here the CDR3 DNA reads TGTGCCAGCAGTTTCGGCAGCGTTACTTTCTTT.

The V call is TRBV7-2, the J call TRBJ1-1; D gene uncertain. Trimming took off 1 base at V and 4 bases at J, with 13 bases between the two ends. There are 15 residues in the CDR3. Germline loops: CDR1 SGHTA, CDR2 FQGNSA. The CDR3 nucleotides read TGTGCCAGCAGCTTAGTTTATTCGGGGTCCACTGAAGCTTTCTTT. Translated, it gives CASSLVYSGSTEAFF.